This record looks at one TCR beta chain sequence and its context. Its antigen is not identified. The record originates from a study of T cell responses to AZD1222 COVID-19 vaccine. The method was immunoSEQ multiplex PCR; TCRdb's version includes in-frame clones alone and lacks a portion of them. Among 110,000 to 150,000 clones, 70% to 90% were seen once, and the ten largest hold about 8%. Findings of the study overall: Clonal diversity was possibly underestimated, and the donors were mostly white British, with more females.

The CDR3 covers 14 residues. Trimming cost V 0 bases and J 6 bases, with 12 bases left between them. CDR1 PRHDT and CDR2 FYEKMQ come from the germline V gene (reference sequence). This clonotype was obtained from an adult in good health. The source was peripheral blood, collected on day 0 of AZD1222 vaccination. The rearrangement joins TRBV13 to TRBJ2-7; D is possibly TRBD2 (7 bases). Here the CDR3 DNA reads TGTGCCAGCAGCTTAGGTCGGGGGGCGGTCGAGCAGTACTTC. Amino acids: CASSLGRGAVEQYF. Complete variable domain (other parts from reference TRBV13 and TRBJ2-7): AAGVIQSPRHLIKEKRETATLKCYPIPRHDTVYWYQQGPGQDPQFLISFYEKMQSDKGSIPDRFSAQQFSDYHSELNMSSLELGDSALYFCASSLGRGAVEQYFGPGTRLTVT.